A single sample is the source of the 13 T cell receptor beta chains below, sequenced in a study of T cell repertoires in cytomegalovirus infection (dated by TCRdb to 2018 to 2020). The antigens these receptors bind are not known. The sequencer was an Illumina HiSeq 1500. The public reads were reprocessed in TCRdb via fastp at Q25 and MiXCR, keeping in-frame beta chains. When rows share a CDR3 protein, they turn into one entry using the most common DNA and genes. In this sample the table shows about 330,000 distinct CDR3 sequences, 34% of which occur a single time. The ten largest account for around an eighth of the sample. What this sample's treatment or condition label stands for: in vitro stimulation with specific CMV peptide epitopes to enrich CMV-specific T cells. The sample was cultured PBMCs, taken from culture after CMV antigen stimulation. The receptors stem from a human donor in good health (CMV status not recorded). Some clones in this sample may be carry-over from other donors' samples.

This rearrangement joins TRBV7-2 to TRBJ2-3; TRBD2 aligns across 10 bases. CDR1 SGHTA and CDR2 FQGNSA come from the germline V gene. The CDR3 loop spans 15 amino acids. The trim removed 5 bases at V and 2 bases at J, leaving 4 bases unmatched. CDR3 nucleotides: TGTGCCAGCAGCCCCCTAGCGGGGGTCACAGATACGCAGTATTTT. Amino acid sequence: CASSPLAGVTDTQYF. The complete variable domain, with remaining parts taken from reference TRBV7-2 and TRBJ2-3, reads GAGVSQSPSNKVTEKGKDVELRCDPISGHTALYWYRQSLGQGLEFLIYFQGNSAPDKSGLPSDRFSAERTGGSVSTLTIQRTQQEDSAVYLCASSPLAGVTDTQYFGPGTRLTVL.

This rearrangement joins TRBV7-3 to TRBJ2-3, with 8 bases that match TRBD2. The CDR3 runs to 15 residues. Germline trimming cut 2 bases from V and 7 bases from J; bases unmatched to any gene: 8. CDR1 and CDR2 from the germline V gene are SGHTA and FQGTGA. The CDR3 is CASSLLAGFMNTQYF. For the CDR3, the DNA is TGTGCCAGCAGCTTATTAGCGGGATTTATGAATACGCAGTATTTT.

This clonotype was observed a few times. The chain uses TRBV24-1 and TRBJ2-1; TRBD2 matches at 9 bases. Trimming at V came to 1 base and at J to 6 bases, leaving 6 bases not matched to a gene. This CDR3 comprises 16 residues. Germline CDR1 reads KGHDR; CDR2 reads SFDVKD. The CDR3, as DNA: TGTGCCACCAGTGATTTTTCGGGACTAGCTATCAATGAGCAGTTCTTC. It codes for CATSDFSGLAINEQFF.

This clonotype has only one observation. The J gene is TRBJ2-5, the V gene TRBV15, with TRBD2 matching 11 bases. From germline, CDR1 is LNHNV and CDR2 YYDKDF (reference sequence). The length of the CDR3 is 14 residues. Trimming at V came to 5 bases and at J to 6 bases, leaving 5 bases not matched to a gene. CDR3 DNA sequence: TGTGCCACCAGCGACCCTAGCGGGAGGAAGACCCAGTACTTC. This gives the protein CATSDPSGRKTQYF.

The chain links TRBV2 to TRBJ2-2; possible D gene TRBD1, 5 bases. Germline lookup yields CDR1 SNHLY and CDR2 FYNNEI. V was cut by 9 bases and J by 1 base, with 18 bases left in between. The CDR3 is 16 residues long. As DNA, the CDR3 is TGTGCCAGTTATACCCCGGGCAGGGAGAACACCGGGGAGCTGTTTTTT. Translated: CASYTPGRENTGELFF.

V gene TRBV3-1 combines with J gene TRBJ2-5; possible D gene TRBD1, 5 bases. CDR1 and CDR2 (germline): LGHDT, YNNKEL (reference sequence). Trimming left V 2 bases short and J 1 base short, with 5 bases between. The CDR3 contains 13 residues. The CDR3 nucleotides are TGTGCCAGCAGCCAACAGGGCCAAGAGACCCAGTACTTC. The encoded protein is CASSQQGQETQYF.

This clonotype has a count of ten or more. CDR3 DNA: TGCAGTGCTGCAGAACTAGCGGACTACAATGAGCAGTTCTTC. It specifies CSAAELADYNEQFF. The chain has TRBV20-1 and TRBJ2-1; 8 bases match TRBD2. Germline V gene sequence: CDR1 DFQATT, CDR2 SNEGSKA (reference sequence). V dropped 5 bases and J dropped 3; count of bases not matched to a gene: 6. The CDR3 consists of 14 residues.

The rearrangement uses TRBV28 and TRBJ2-2; D remains unclear. The germline V gene has CDR1 MDHEN and CDR2 SYDVKM. The CDR3 spans 9 residues. V was trimmed by 6 bases and J by 14 bases, leaving 7 bases between them. CDR3 amino acids: CASSQNLFF. DNA for the CDR3: TGTGCCAGCAGCCAGAACCTGTTTTTT.

V usage is TRBV18 and J usage is TRBJ2-2; the D is unclear. This CDR3 has 16 residues. The V gene lost 0 bases and the J gene lost 3 bases, with 11 bases spanning the gap. Germline lookup yields CDR1 KGHSH and CDR2 LQKENI. CDR3 amino acids: CASSPPLGRDTGELFF. DNA for the CDR3: TGTGCCAGCTCACCACCGCTAGGGCGAGACACCGGGGAGCTGTTTTTT.

There are a few counts of this clonotype. The chain has TRBV4-3 and TRBJ2-3; no clear D. Trimming pared 4 bases from V and 2 bases from J, leaving 13 bases between. The CDR3 extends over 15 amino acids. The germline V gene has CDR1 LGHNA and CDR2 YSLEER. The CDR3 reads CASSRSSHTTDTQYF. The CDR3 nucleotides read TGCGCCAGCAGCCGATCTAGTCACACCACAGATACGCAGTATTTT.

This clonotype was detected ten times or more. The chain joins TRBV12-3 or TRBV12-4 to TRBJ1-1; D gene unclear. The germline V and J ends were trimmed by 6 bases and 1 base, with 9 bases remaining between them. There are 13 residues in the CDR3. The CDR3 DNA is TGTGCCAGCAGCCCAGGACCGAACACTGAAGCTTTCTTT. Its protein is CASSPGPNTEAFF.

This clonotype appeared a few times. The chain has TRBV10-2 and TRBJ1-2; D uncertain. V lost 0 bases and J 1 base, leaving 6 bases between the germline ends. This CDR3 spans 14 amino acids. Germline V gives CDR1 WSHSY, CDR2 SAAADI. CDR3 residues: CASSESGLNYGYTF. The CDR3 DNA reads as TGCGCCAGCAGTGAGTCAGGCCTTAACTATGGCTACACCTTC.

This clonotype was observed a single time. The chain links TRBV4-1 to TRBJ2-1, with TRBD2 identical over 8 bases. Germline V gene data show CDR1 as MGHRA and CDR2 as YSYEKL. Unmatched junction bases numbered 8, after V lost 4 bases and J lost 3 bases. This CDR3 comprises 16 residues. CDR3 DNA sequence: TGCGCCAGCAGCCGCGAACTAGCGGCCTTCTACAATGAGCAGTTCTTC. This translates into CASSRELAAFYNEQFF.